This is a list of T cell receptor beta chains from one sample in a study of T cell responses to AZD1222 COVID-19 vaccine. Profiled with immunoSEQ multiplex PCR; TCRdb holds only in-frame clones, not every one. Found here are 130,000 to 150,000 clones, approximately 85% of them singletons; the top ten hold about 4%. The sequencing used peripheral blood, collected on day 0 of MenACWY control vaccination. These TCRs come from an adult in good health. Each CDR3 is given with its conserved first and last residue. D genes are given only for firm matches. Part of the rows lack a size; the others show once, few, many or a class for expanded clones.

clone size	J gene	D gene	V gene	CDR3 protein	CDR3 DNA
.	TRBJ2-3	.	TRBV19	CASSDRYETDTQYF	TGTGCCAGTAGTGACAGGTACGAGACAGATACGCAGTATTTT
.	TRBJ1-6	.	TRBV28	CASGKPLPLHF	TGTGCCAGCGGGAAACCTCTCCCCCTCCACTTT
many	TRBJ1-2	TRBD1	TRBV7-6	CASSPDRSPYGYTF	TGTGCCAGCAGCCCGGACAGGAGCCCGTATGGCTACACCTTC
.	TRBJ2-7	.	TRBV6-5	CASSLGRSAYEQYF	TGTGCCAGCAGTTTAGGGAGGTCCGCGTACGAGCAGTACTTC
.	TRBJ2-5	TRBD2	TRBV27	CASRGLAGPRETQYF	TGTGCCAGCAGGGGACTAGCGGGGCCCCGGGAGACCCAGTACTTC
.	TRBJ1-5	.	TRBV27	CASSLVGGRSNQPQHF	TGTGCCAGCAGTTTAGTGGGGGGACGGAGCAATCAGCCCCAGCATTTT
once	TRBJ2-3	TRBD1	TRBV15	CATGDRADTQYF	TGTGCTACCGGGGACAGGGCAGATACGCAGTATTTT
once	TRBJ2-1	.	TRBV5-1	CASSLVPESYNEQFF	TGCGCCAGCAGCTTGGTACCTGAGTCCTACAATGAGCAGTTCTTC
.	TRBJ2-1	.	TRBV9	CASSVAQRAGQNEQFF	TGTGCCAGCAGCGTAGCTCAAAGGGCAGGGCAAAATGAGCAGTTCTTC
.	TRBJ2-3	TRBD2	TRBV9	CASSVLAGGTDTQYF	TGTGCCAGCAGCGTACTGGCGGGGGGCACAGATACGCAGTATTTT
.	TRBJ1-2	.	TRBV6-6	CASSYGGNGYTF	TGTGCCAGCAGTTACGGGGGAAATGGCTACACCTTC
once	TRBJ2-2	TRBD2	TRBV12-3/TRBV12-4	CASRTGGGELFF	TGTGCCAGCAGAACGGGAGGCGGGGAGCTGTTTTTT
.	TRBJ1-2	TRBD1	TRBV4-1	CASSLPGGPFYGYTF	TGCGCCAGCAGCCTTCCAGGGGGCCCGTTCTATGGCTACACCTTC
few	TRBJ1-4	.	TRBV7-8	CASSLNSVEGTMNTDHEKLFF	TGTGCCAGCAGCTTAAACTCGGTCGAGGGCACCATGAACACCGATCATGAAAAACTGTTTTTT
.	TRBJ2-5	.	TRBV9	CASSVSLQGQETQYF	TGTGCCAGCAGCGTTAGTCTACAGGGCCAAGAGACCCAGTACTTC
.	TRBJ1-3	TRBD1	TRBV28	CASSPGQGVGNTIYF	TGTGCCAGCAGTCCGGGACAGGGGGTCGGAAACACCATATATTTT
.	TRBJ1-4	.	TRBV6-5	CASKGKKNEKLFF	TGTGCCAGCAAGGGGAAGAAAAATGAAAAACTGTTTTTT
.	TRBJ2-3	.	TRBV19	CASTREKMTDTQYF	TGTGCCAGTACTAGGGAGAAGATGACAGATACGCAGTATTTT
.	TRBJ2-1	TRBD2	TRBV19	CASSTTSGGNEQFF	TGTGCCAGTAGTACAACTAGCGGGGGGAATGAGCAGTTCTTC
.	TRBJ2-2	TRBD2	TRBV4-1	CASSPPSGGAWGELFF	TGCGCCAGCAGCCCCCCTAGCGGGGGGGCCTGGGGGGAGCTGTTTTTT
.	TRBJ1-5	.	TRBV12-3/TRBV12-4	CASSFSTTQHF	TGTGCCAGCAGTTTCTCGACCACCCAGCATTTT
.	TRBJ1-5	.	TRBV7-2	CASSLTGFGQPQHF	TGTGCCAGCAGCCTTACAGGGTTTGGGCAGCCCCAGCATTTT
.	TRBJ1-1	TRBD1	TRBV5-1	CASSRGPGTEAFF	TGCGCCAGCTCCAGGGGGCCCGGAACTGAAGCTTTCTTT
.	TRBJ1-4	.	TRBV2	CASSGSASRTNEKLFF	TGTGCCAGCAGTGGATCCGCAAGCAGGACTAATGAAAAACTGTTTTTT
few	TRBJ1-2	.	TRBV6-5	CASSYGVGYTF	TGTGCCAGCAGTTACGGGGTCGGCTACACCTTC
.	TRBJ1-2	TRBD1	TRBV5-1	CASSPGQGRYGYTF	TGCGCCAGCAGCCCTGGACAGGGTCGCTATGGCTACACCTTC
.	TRBJ1-6	.	TRBV2	CASSDWDGLHF	TGTGCCAGCAGTGACTGGGACGGTCTCCACTTT
.	TRBJ1-4	.	TRBV2	CASEPGVNEKLFF	TGTGCCAGCGAACCCGGCGTGAATGAAAAACTGTTTTTT
.	TRBJ2-3	TRBD1	TRBV19	CASRDGQGKGTDTQYF	TGTGCCAGTAGGGACGGACAGGGTAAGGGCACAGATACGCAGTATTTT
.	TRBJ2-5	.	TRBV11-2	CASSPWRARETQYF	TGTGCCAGCAGCCCCTGGAGGGCCCGAGAGACCCAGTACTTC
.	TRBJ1-6	.	TRBV12-3/TRBV12-4	CASSPAGNSPLHF	TGTGCCAGCAGTCCGGCAGGGAATTCACCCCTCCACTTT
.	TRBJ1-6	TRBD1	TRBV28	CASSTGTGGPLSPLHF	TGTGCCAGCAGTACCGGGACAGGGGGCCCCCTTTCACCCCTCCACTTT
.	TRBJ1-2	.	TRBV3-1/TRBV3-2	CASSLDTPNYGYTF	TGTGCCAGCAGCCTGGACACTCCTAACTATGGCTACACCTTC
.	TRBJ2-3	TRBD2	TRBV4-2	CASSPTAGGGTDTQYF	TGTGCCAGCAGCCCCACAGCGGGGGGGGGCACAGATACGCAGTATTTT
.	TRBJ1-1	.	TRBV24-1	CATSDERNTEAFF	TGTGCCACCAGTGATGAAAGGAACACTGAAGCTTTCTTT
.	TRBJ1-5	.	TRBV28	CASRPMYSNQPQHF	TGTGCCTCAAGGCCGATGTATAGCAATCAGCCCCAGCATTTT
.	TRBJ1-4	TRBD1	TRBV6-5	CASSYSTGVGEKLFF	TGTGCCAGCAGTTACTCGACAGGGGTAGGCGAAAAACTGTTTTTT
.	TRBJ2-1	.	TRBV29-1	CSVATGNGNEQFF	TGCAGCGTTGCAACAGGGAATGGAAATGAGCAGTTCTTC
.	TRBJ2-7	.	TRBV4-2	CASSQEEGLPYEQYF	TGTGCCAGCAGCCAAGAAGAGGGACTGCCATACGAGCAGTACTTC
.	TRBJ1-2	.	TRBV27	CASSLRGSHLYGYTF	TGTGCCAGCAGTTTACGGGGTTCCCACCTCTATGGCTACACCTTC
.	TRBJ1-2	.	TRBV5-5	CASSSEGGNGYTF	TGTGCCAGCAGCTCCGAAGGGGGGAATGGCTACACCTTC
once	TRBJ1-2	TRBD1	TRBV2	CASSEIVGQGTGYTF	TGTGCCAGCAGTGAAATAGTGGGACAGGGTACGGGCTACACCTTC
.	TRBJ2-5	.	TRBV14	CASSQDVGTQYF	TGTGCCAGCAGCCAAGATGTGGGGACCCAGTACTTC
.	TRBJ2-3	.	TRBV7-7	CASSLAPQFGTDTQYF	TGTGCCAGCAGCTTAGCGCCCCAGTTCGGCACAGATACGCAGTATTTT
once	TRBJ1-6	TRBD1	TRBV19	CASRDQGARNSPLHF	TGTGCCAGTAGAGACCAGGGGGCGCGGAATTCACCCCTCCACTTT
.	TRBJ1-2	.	TRBV11-2	CASSLDPGASYGYTF	TGTGCCAGCAGCTTAGATCCGGGGGCGTCCTATGGCTACACCTTC
.	TRBJ2-2	.	TRBV11-3	CASSLEAGVGGELFF	TGTGCCAGCAGCTTAGAGGCAGGGGTTGGCGGGGAGCTGTTTTTT
.	TRBJ2-7	TRBD2	TRBV2	CASSRLGTRGTYEQYF	TGTGCCAGCAGCCGCCTAGGGACTAGGGGCACCTACGAGCAGTACTTC
.	TRBJ2-3	TRBD2	TRBV4-1	CASSQDQGAGGSTDTQYF	TGCGCCAGCAGCCAAGATCAGGGAGCGGGGGGGAGCACAGATACGCAGTATTTT
.	TRBJ1-6	TRBD1	TRBV5-4	CASSLGPDRGSPLHF	TGTGCCAGCAGCTTGGGCCCGGACAGGGGATCACCCCTCCACTTT
.	TRBJ1-1	TRBD1	TRBV29-1	CSVIRGDTEAFF	TGCAGCGTCATCAGGGGGGACACTGAAGCTTTCTTT